The rows below give T cell receptor beta chains drawn from one sample of a study of blood T cell repertoires in COVID-19. The method was immunoSEQ multiplex PCR; TCRdb's version includes in-frame clones alone and lacks a portion of them. Here the sample spans around 290,000 clones, roughly nine tenths being singletons. Sequenced: peripheral blood. Receptor source: a woman in her thirties with COVID-19, enrolled during active disease. Both conserved end residues are part of each CDR3. A D gene is named only where the DNA matches it firmly. Size is omitted from some rows. Given values are once, few, many or a class for expanded clones.

TRBV5-5,NA,once,TRBJ1-2,TGTGCCAGCAGCTTGGACGCAGGGGCTAACTATGGCTACACCTTC,CASSLDAGANYGYTF
TRBV5-8,NA,NA,TRBJ1-1,TGTGCCAGCAGCCACAGGGATAGAATGAACACTGAAGCTTTCTTT,CASSHRDRMNTEAFF
TRBV29-1,NA,NA,TRBJ1-4,TGCAGCGTTCTGCCCGGGGAGGCTAATGAAAAACTGTTTTTT,CSVLPGEANEKLFF
TRBV9,NA,once,TRBJ2-2,TGTGCCAGCAGCCCACAGTTAAAGGCTAACACCGGGGAGCTGTTTTTT,CASSPQLKANTGELFF
TRBV11-2,TRBD2,NA,TRBJ2-2,TGTGCCAGCAGCTTAGATGTCGGGAGGGCCAATGTCGGGGAGCTGTTTTTT,CASSLDVGRANVGELFF
TRBV5-6,NA,NA,TRBJ1-2,TGTGCCAGCAGCCAGGACGGGGTCTACTATGGCTACACCTTC,CASSQDGVYYGYTF
TRBV7-2,NA,NA,TRBJ2-1,TGTGCCAGCAGCTTCAACAGGGAGCAGTTCTTC,CASSFNREQFF
TRBV28,TRBD1,NA,TRBJ2-2,TGTGCCAGCAGTCCCTGGGACAGGCAGAACACCGGGGAGCTGTTTTTT,CASSPWDRQNTGELFF
TRBV23-1,TRBD2,NA,TRBJ2-3,TGCGCCAGCAGTCGTCTAGCGGGAGCAGATACGCAGTATTTT,CASSRLAGADTQYF
TRBV30,TRBD1,NA,TRBJ1-1,TGTGCCTGTGCCACAGGGGCCGTGAGTTCCGAAGCTTTCTTT,CACATGAVSSEAFF
TRBV6-5,TRBD2,NA,TRBJ2-7,TGTGCCAGCAGTAGCCGGACTAGCGAGCAGTACTTC,CASSSRTSEQYF
TRBV25-1,NA,NA,TRBJ1-3,TGTGCCAGCAGTGATACTAGGGATTACCGGGGAAACACCATATATTTT,CASSDTRDYRGNTIYF
TRBV5-5,TRBD1,NA,TRBJ1-5,TGTGCCAGCAGCTTGGACAGGGGTTCGGGCAATCAGCCCCAGCATTTT,CASSLDRGSGNQPQHF
TRBV5-6,TRBD2,NA,TRBJ2-1,TGTGCCAGCAGCTTGGCTCGCGGGGGAATGAAACAGTTCTTC,CASSLARGGMKQFF
TRBV19,TRBD2,NA,TRBJ2-5,TGTGCCAGTAGTATGGGACTAGTCCAAGAGACCCAGTACTTC,CASSMGLVQETQYF
TRBV6-6,TRBD1,once,TRBJ2-7,TGTGCCAGCAGCCCAGACAGGGCTAAGTCCTACGAGCAGTACTTC,CASSPDRAKSYEQYF
TRBV25-1,TRBD2,NA,TRBJ2-1,TGTGCCAGCAGACCCAGACTAGCGGGAGGAGATGAGCAGTTCTTC,CASRPRLAGGDEQFF
TRBV5-4,TRBD2,NA,TRBJ2-1,TGTGCCAGCAGCGCCTCTAGCGGGAGCTCCTACAATGAGCAGTTCTTC,CASSASSGSSYNEQFF
TRBV18,TRBD1,NA,TRBJ1-1,TGTGCCAGCTCACCACAGGGGGCCTCCCTGTGGGACACTGAAGCTTTCTTT,CASSPQGASLWDTEAFF
TRBV19,NA,NA,TRBJ1-3,TGTGCCAGTAGTTCATCATCACAGGCTGGAAACACCATATATTTT,CASSSSSQAGNTIYF
TRBV14,NA,NA,TRBJ2-5,TGTGCCAGCAGCCAAATACAGTACCAAGAGACCCAGTACTTC,CASSQIQYQETQYF
TRBV7-2,TRBD1,NA,TRBJ2-5,TGTGCCAGCAGATATGACCGGACAGGGGGCGTCGAGACCCAGTACTTC,CASRYDRTGGVETQYF
TRBV12-3/TRBV12-4,NA,NA,TRBJ1-1,TGTGCCAGCACTCGTACCCGGGGCACTGAAGCTTTCTTT,CASTRTRGTEAFF
TRBV10-3,TRBD2,once,TRBJ2-1,TGTGCCATCAGGGACCAGCTCGAAGCGGGAGCAAGACTGAATGAGCAGTTCTTC,CAIRDQLEAGARLNEQFF
TRBV6-1,TRBD2,NA,TRBJ2-7,TGTGCCAGCAGTGAATTGAGCGGGGGCTACGAGCAGTACTTC,CASSELSGGYEQYF
TRBV4-2,NA,NA,TRBJ2-1,TGTGCCAGCAGCCAGGGGCGGGAATTCAATGAGCAGTTCTTC,CASSQGREFNEQFF
TRBV3-1/TRBV3-2,NA,NA,TRBJ2-1,TGTGCCAGCAGCCAAGTCGGACTCTACAATGAGCAGTTCTTC,CASSQVGLYNEQFF
TRBV5-1,TRBD2,NA,TRBJ2-5,TGCGCCAGCAGCTTGGGAAGTAGCGGGGGAAAAGAGACCCAGTACTTC,CASSLGSSGGKETQYF
TRBV7-9,NA,NA,TRBJ1-2,TGTGCCAGCAGCCAACTTGTATGGGAGCGCGATGGCTACACCTTC,CASSQLVWERDGYTF
TRBV11-2,NA,NA,TRBJ2-7,TGTGCCAGCAGCTTAGACAGGGCCGCCCTCTACGAGCAGTACTTC,CASSLDRAALYEQYF
TRBV13,NA,NA,TRBJ2-7,TGTGCCAGCAGCTTGGACTTTAACTCCTACGAGCAGTACTTC,CASSLDFNSYEQYF
TRBV21-1,NA,NA,TRBJ2-7,TGTGCCAGCCCAGTGGGGGGGGTTGACGAGCAGTACTTC,CASPVGGVDEQYF
TRBV30,NA,NA,TRBJ1-3,TGTGCCTGGAGTGTACCCGGACTTTCTGGAAACACCATATATTTT,CAWSVPGLSGNTIYF
TRBV11-2,TRBD1,once,TRBJ1-5,TGTGCCAGCAGCTTAGGGGCACAGGGGTCACAGCCCCAGCATTTT,CASSLGAQGSQPQHF
TRBV18,TRBD2,NA,TRBJ2-2,TGTGCCAGCTCACCTGGGACTAGCGGGAACACCGGGGAGCTGTTTTTT,CASSPGTSGNTGELFF
TRBV18,NA,NA,TRBJ2-2,TGTGCCAGCTCACCACCTTCTCTAGCCCCCGGGGAGCTGTTTTTT,CASSPPSLAPGELFF
TRBV4-2,NA,few,TRBJ2-4,TGTGCCAGCAGCCAAGTTGAGGGTGGGGGCCCAAACATTCAGTACTTC,CASSQVEGGGPNIQYF
TRBV27,TRBD1,NA,TRBJ2-2,TGTGCCAGCAGTTTAAGCCAGGGGGCGCGGACCGGGGAGCTGTTTTTT,CASSLSQGARTGELFF
TRBV10-3,TRBD2,NA,TRBJ2-2,TGTGCCATCAGTGATCCGGACAGAGGACTAGCGGGAGTTCGGGCGAACACCGGGGAGCTGTTTTTT,CAISDPDRGLAGVRANTGELFF
TRBV6-1,TRBD1,NA,TRBJ1-2,TGTGCCAGCAGTGAAGTGGGGGGAACAGGGGTGGATGGCTACACCTTC,CASSEVGGTGVDGYTF
TRBV11-2,TRBD1,NA,TRBJ1-5,TGTGCCAGCAGCCTAAACGTAGGGGGCGATCAGCCCCAGCATTTT,CASSLNVGGDQPQHF
TRBV4-1,TRBD1,NA,TRBJ1-6,TGCGCCAGCAGCCTCGGTAATGGCGCAGGGGGATATAATTCACCCCTCCACTTT,CASSLGNGAGGYNSPLHF
TRBV29-1,NA,NA,TRBJ1-2,TGCAGCGTAATGACACCAGGGAACGGCTACACCTTC,CSVMTPGNGYTF
TRBV10-1,TRBD1,NA,TRBJ2-2,TGCGCCAGCAGACAGGGGGCTAGTACCGGGGAGCTGTTTTTT,CASRQGASTGELFF
TRBV6-1,NA,NA,TRBJ2-6,TGTGCCAGCAGTGAACCAGTCTCTGGGGCCAACGTCCTGACTTTC,CASSEPVSGANVLTF
TRBV30,NA,NA,TRBJ1-2,TGTGCCTGGAGTGTAACAGGGAGGGGCTATGGCTACACCTTC,CAWSVTGRGYGYTF
TRBV6-2/TRBV6-3,TRBD2,NA,TRBJ2-1,TGTGCCAGCAGTTTAGCGGGAGGGGGGTACAATGAGCAGTTCTTC,CASSLAGGGYNEQFF
TRBV12-3/TRBV12-4,NA,NA,TRBJ2-7,TGTGCCAGCAGAAAACACCTCTACGAGCAGTACTTC,CASRKHLYEQYF
TRBV6-5,NA,NA,TRBJ1-5,TGTGCCAGCAGGGCGTTTCTAGGGGAGGATCAGCCCCAGCATTTT,CASRAFLGEDQPQHF
TRBV19,NA,NA,TRBJ1-1,TGTGCCAGTAGTAGACAGACGGAGAAGAACACTGAAGCTTTCTTT,CASSRQTEKNTEAFF
TRBV12-5,TRBD2,once,TRBJ2-1,TGTGCTAGTGGTTTGGTACTAGTGGGAGGGCCCGAAAATGAGCAGTTCTTC,CASGLVLVGGPENEQFF
TRBV9,TRBD1,NA,TRBJ2-3,TGTGCCAGCAGCGTAACAGGGGGCAAAGATACGCAGTATTTT,CASSVTGGKDTQYF
TRBV29-1,NA,NA,TRBJ2-3,TGCAGCGCCGAGGTAGGGGGAACAGATACGCAGTATTTT,CSAEVGGTDTQYF
TRBV5-1,NA,NA,TRBJ1-1,TGCGCCAGCAGCTCAGGGAACCAAATGAACACTGAAGCTTTCTTT,CASSSGNQMNTEAFF
TRBV7-9,TRBD1,NA,TRBJ2-5,TGTGCCAGCAGCGATGGGACAGGGCAAGAGACCCAGTACTTC,CASSDGTGQETQYF